What follows describes a single TCR beta chain. Its matching antigen is unknown. The time point is: cycle 4 day 1 (C4D1), after about 6 weeks of nivolumab. Each patient relapsed following autologous stem cell transplantation, and prior brentuximab vedotin exposure differed. Trimming left V 3 bases short and J 4 bases short, with 9 bases between. The CDR3 has 12 residues. Germline lookup yields CDR1 SQVTM and CDR2 ANQGSEA. The source of the sample is a study of PD-1 blockade in classical Hodgkin lymphoma. Looking at the study overall: Nivolumab was administered to patients intravenously at 3 mg/kg every 2 weeks. Study-level results: When set against healthy donors, newly diagnosed patients were reported to show lower baseline TCR diversity.

Libraries were prepared by immunoSEQ multiplex PCR; TCRdb keeps only in-frame clonotypes and omits some of them. Of 100,000 or so clones detected, roughly 89% appear once; the ten largest clones hold under 20%. This chain connects TRBV29-1 to TRBJ1-1; D is uncertain. The input for sequencing was peripheral blood mononuclear cells (PBMCs), taken before the fourth cycle of nivolumab. This receptor was taken from a human donor with classical Hodgkin lymphoma. CDR3: CSVEHEGTEAFF. For the CDR3, the DNA is TGCAGCGTTGAGCATGAGGGCACTGAAGCTTTCTTT.